The entry below describes one T cell receptor (beta chain). Its antigen is not yet known. The junction differs from germline at one of its ends, possibly a read error. Sample time point, as interpreted from the label and publication: persistent/refractory GD, antithyroid drugs over 5 years with positive TRAb. For both TCR sequencing and RNA sequencing, RNA was extracted from PBMCs using TRIzol. The diagnosis of Graves' disease followed American Thyroid Association guidelines. The patients came from an endocrinology department in Xi'an, China. Each patient gave roughly 10 milliliters of peripheral blood, collected in an EDTA anticoagulant tube. Ficoll Paque Plus density gradient separation was used to isolate PBMCs, and no further T cell sorting was done. An Agilent 2100 Bioanalyzer and agarose gel were used to check RNA quality, and a NanoDrop 2000 was used to measure RNA concentration. This record comes from a study of regulatory T cells in long-lasting Graves disease (dated by TCRdb to the early 2020s). As for the study more broadly: To count as having persistent Graves' disease, a patient had to have received antithyroid drug treatment for over 5 years with TSH receptor autoantibodies remaining persistently positive. A total of 33 samples underwent TCR sequencing, from some 13 patients with persistent Graves' disease and roughly 20 patients with newly diagnosed Graves' disease. The study took place in China and was registered as a clinical trial. Antithyroid drugs had been taken for about 9.7 years on average by persistent Graves' disease patients in the clinical cohort. Persistent Graves' disease patients were compared with newly diagnosed Graves' disease patients by peripheral blood TCR sequencing and RNA sequencing. General study outcomes and caveats: Only the TCR beta chain was sequenced and analyzed. The authors noted that the small sample size was a limitation that may lower accuracy. Persistent patients shared more public clonotypes among themselves (approximately 2,500) than newly diagnosed patients did (more than 950). The study examined only peripheral blood because the primary lesion, thyroid tissue, could not be accessed. Lower TCR Shannon entropy and fewer highly expanded clones were observed in persistent Graves' disease patients than in newly diagnosed patients, which suggested clonal expansion.

Libraries were prepared through multiplex PCR. Sequencing was performed on an Illumina HiSeq 4000. TCR beta libraries were built with iRepertoire HTBI primers and Arm-PCR amplification of CDR3 regions. Before sequencing, the PCR products went through gel purification. Per the source publication's procedure: A total of 62 TRBV and 14 TRBJ segments were identified across samples and were used for gene usage analysis of CDR3 amino acid clonotypes. Filtered high-quality paired reads were merged into contigs using COPE and FqMerger. BLAST was used to align contigs to the IMGT TRBV, TRBD and TRBJ reference genes, and CDR3 was defined following IMGT. Clonotypes above 0.1% frequency were classified as highly expanded clones. Shannon entropy was used to measure repertoire diversity, and the Gini coefficient was used to measure V-J evenness. A clonotype was considered public if more than one individual shared it. Clones were called with MiXCR by TCRdb after fastp trimmed the public reads at Q25, and only in-frame beta chains were retained. Duplicate CDR3 protein sequences are folded into a single record with the most common DNA and genes. The V and J calls here are based on TCRdb, not the publication. The sample includes more than 650,000 distinct CDR3 sequences, with 25% to 30% observed a single time. Under 50% of the sample rests with the top ten.

The sequences come from peripheral blood mononuclear cells (PBMCs), collected when the disease was refractory, from a patient treated with antithyroid drugs. This TCR came from a female donor with Graves disease.

The encoded CDR3 is CAGSYPGIISYGYTF. The base sequence is TGTGCCGGCAGTTATCCGGGGATAATTAGCTATGGCTACACCTTC. The chain joins TRBV6-2 or TRBV6-3 to TRBJ1-2; the D gene is not confidently resolved. The CDR3 covers 15 residues, taking in both the cysteine and the phenylalanine. Only the CDR3 region is kept as DNA, spanning 45 bases read in frame from base 1. CDR1 and CDR2 (MNHEY, SVGEGT) derive from the germline V gene.